This record covers a single TCR beta chain. What it recognizes is unknown. The sample originates from a study of T cell responses to AZD1222 COVID-19 vaccine. Whole-study context: Second doses that came at about 4 or about 12 weeks were put together.

TCRdb's table, derived via immunoSEQ multiplex PCR, lists solely in-frame clones and lacks some. The sample includes fewer than 140,000 clones, roughly 88% seen only once; the top ten take less than 6%. Study outcomes and limitations: The donor group comprised mostly white British people and more females; the analysis possibly underestimated clonal diversity. Compared with day 0, the breadth and depth of the Spike-specific TCR repertoire rose significantly after two doses of AZD1222. No repertoire was sampled before or during the peak T cell response, only after it.

This CDR3 spans 15 amino acids. The V gene lost 6 bases and the J gene lost 2 bases, with 13 bases spanning the gap. Germline V CDR1 and CDR2: MNHEY, SVGAGI. Source: peripheral blood, taken on day 0 of AZD1222 vaccination. The TCR comes from an adult in good health. The chain is built from TRBV6-5 and TRBJ1-4; no firm D call. The CDR3 spells CASSRSRETNEKLFF. DNA of the CDR3: TGTGCCAGCAGCCGCAGTCGGGAGACTAATGAAAAACTGTTTTTT.